This TCR beta chain was observed in a study of T cell repertoires in cytomegalovirus infection (dated 2019 in TCRdb). Broadly, across the study: Donor HLA type was relevant to the analysis, as public TCR beta signatures indicated carriage of CMV infection together with the matching HLA type.

TCRdb records Illumina HiSeq 1500 as the sequencer. TCRdb handled the public reads itself, with Q25 trimming in fastp and clone calling in MiXCR, and kept productive beta chains. Entries that share a CDR3 protein sequence are merged under the most common genes and DNA. The sample table lists around 530,000 distinct CDR3 sequences, approximately 15% of them with a count of one. Around 25% of the sample is held by the ten biggest clonotypes. The sample holds many counts of this clonotype. Which antigen it targets is not known. Base qualities were left out, and no much larger clone turns up one base away. CDR1 and CDR2 are drawn from the germline V gene: MDHEN, SYDVKM. From the cysteine up to the phenylalanine, the CDR3 has a length of 17 residues. CDR3 DNA is the only sequence kept; it has 51 bases, read in frame from the first base. Trimming leaves V shorter by 2 bases and J shorter by 0 bases, with the junction holding 3 bases beyond the gene matches.

Points the paper makes about the study in general: Cumulative frequency of public TCR beta family members discriminated carriers of CMV infection plus the relevant HLA type in this cohort and an independent roughly 350-donor cohort. The ex vivo response was dominated by HLA-C-restricted CMV-specific TCR beta clonotypes, which also provided the single most frequent clonotype in two of eight donors.

The specimen was CD8+ T cells from PBMCs. The TCR was taken from a human donor in good health (CMV status not recorded). Some clones in this sample may be carry-over from other donors' samples. The receptor chain draws on TRBV28 and TRBJ2-1, and 11 bases in between align with TRBD1. The bases are TGTGCCAGCAGTTTAATCGGGACAGGGGGCTCCTACAATGAGCAGTTCTTC. The encoded protein is CASSLIGTGGSYNEQFF.